This T cell receptor beta chain emerged from a study of control samples from healthy donors and cancer patients (dated by TCRdb to about 2020). Receptor libraries were prepared by the immunoSEQ multiplex PCR assay. TCRdb holds this immuneACCESS table with in-frame rearrangements only. Some clones are missing; in checked studies, unresolved V genes explain under half, and the rest has no known cause. The sample has 84,000 or so clones on record, around 91% of them singletons. The top ten hold approximately 15% of the sample. CDR1 and CDR2, looked up from the germline V gene, are SGHVS and FQNEAQ. Between the V and J ends, shortened by 5 bases and 7 bases respectively, the junction contains 15 bases. Taken from cysteine to phenylalanine, the CDR3 has 15 residues. Only the CDR3 part of the read is kept: 45 bases, read in frame from the first base. Remarks on this clone: The target of this receptor is not known. No much larger clone is present one base from it, and per-base qualities are unavailable.

Recombination joined TRBV7-8 with TRBJ1-6; a tentative D match to TRBD1 spans 6 bases. What was sequenced was blood. This sequence originates from a man aged 45 to 65 in good health. The CDR3 region reads CASSPPQGNNSPLHF. The nucleotides read TGTGCCAGCAGCCCCCCCCAGGGGAACAATTCACCCCTCCACTTT. With all but the CDR3 taken from the reference TRBV7-8 and TRBJ1-6 genes, the full variable domain is: GAGVSQSPRYKVAKRGQDVALRCDPISGHVSLFWYQQALGQGPEFLTYFQNEAQLDKSGLPSDRFFAERPEGSVSTLKIQRTQQEDSAVYLCASSPPQGNNSPLHFGNGTRLTVT.